A single sample is the source of the 27 T cell receptor beta chains below, sequenced in a study of T-cell memory formation after mild COVID-19. TCRdb re-called the 5' RACE reads through MiXCR, storing one row per CDR3 protein. Of over 300,000 distinct CDR3 sequences listed, 20% are singletons. Sequences were obtained from PBMCs or a T cell subset sorted from them (not recorded which). Receptors originate from a man between 18 and 35 years old who had mild COVID-19 (a few samples of this study predate the infection). Cell type and time point are not known.

This clonotype was counted a few times. The genes are TRBV6-5 and TRBJ2-4; TRBD2 is a possible D gene (6 bases). Germline V gene lookup returns CDR1 MNHEY and CDR2 SVGAGI. V gave up 7 bases and J gave up 13 bases, with 17 bases separating them. The CDR3 runs 12 residues. CDR3 sequence reads: CASNLVGGEQYF. The CDR3 region has the DNA TGTGCCAGCAACCTGGTCGGCGGGGAACAGTACTTC.

V gene TRBV5-1 combines with J gene TRBJ2-7; TRBD2 matches at 15 bases. Trimming cost V 0 bases and J 2 bases; bases outside gene matches: 6. The CDR3 has 18 residues. The V gene's germline CDR1 is SGHRS and CDR2 YFSETQ. CDR3 region: CASSLGTSGGAWTYEQYF. The CDR3 DNA follows: TGCGCCAGCAGCTTGGGGACTAGCGGGGGGGCTTGGACCTACGAGCAGTACTTC.

A word on this clonotype: This clone may be a read error of a much larger clone one base away. J is TRBJ2-3 and V is TRBV20-1; D remains unclear. The length of the CDR3 is 11 residues. The V gene's germline CDR1 is DFQATT and CDR2 SNEGSKA (reference sequence). Trimming took off 3 bases at V and 4 bases at J, with 5 bases between the two ends. This chain's CDR3 is CSASRADTQYF. DNA for the CDR3: TGCAGTGCTAGTAGGGCAGATACGCAGTATTTT.

The genes are TRBV7-3 and TRBJ2-2; D might be TRBD1 or TRBD2, each matching 5 bases. This CDR3 spans 14 amino acids. V lost 5 bases to trimming and J lost 6 bases, with 13 bases between them. Germline loops: CDR1 SGHTA, CDR2 FQGTGA. As DNA, the CDR3 is TGTGCCAGCAGCCGGGACCCGAGCCCCGGGGAGCTGTTTTTT. Its protein product is CASSRDPSPGELFF.

This clonotype has only a few counts. The genes are TRBV7-9 and TRBJ2-3, with D possibly matching TRBD1 (5 bases). Trimming pared 1 base from V and 2 bases from J, leaving 10 bases between. This CDR3 has 15 residues. The V gene's germline CDR1 is SEHNR and CDR2 FQNEAQ (reference sequence). This CDR3 is CASSLGGRATDTQYF. In nucleotides, the CDR3 is TGTGCCAGCAGCTTAGGGGGCCGAGCCACAGATACGCAGTATTTT.

The rearrangement joins TRBV6-5 to TRBJ2-3; no firm D call. V gave up 5 bases and J gave up 6 bases, with 21 bases separating them. This CDR3 is built from 16 residues. Germline values: CDR1 MNHEY, CDR2 SVGAGI. The CDR3 DNA sequence: TGTGCCAGCAGTAACGGCCTGTTGGGTTTGGTTGATACGCAGTATTTT. Its translation is CASSNGLLGLVDTQYF.

The chain couples TRBV28 to TRBJ1-2; 9 bases fit TRBD1. The germline gives CDR1 MDHEN, CDR2 SYDVKM. There are 14 residues in the CDR3. Trimming removed 5 bases from V and 8 bases from J; junction bases left unmatched: 9. CDR3 region: CASSPPDRGGGYTF. The CDR3 DNA reads TGTGCCAGCAGTCCACCGGACAGGGGAGGAGGCTACACCTTC.

This clonotype has just a few counts. DNA of the CDR3: TGTGCCAGCAGCTTGGCTCGGGGGGGCCCCGGGGAGCTGTTTTTT. Translated, it gives CASSLARGGPGELFF. J is TRBJ2-2 and V is TRBV5-4; 8 bases map to TRBD2. Trimming took 0 bases from V and 6 from J; bases not matched to a gene: 4. The germline CDR1 and CDR2 sequences are SGHNT and YYREEE (reference sequence). The CDR3 has 15 amino acids.

The rearrangement links TRBV14 to TRBJ2-7; TRBD2 might be the D (5 bases). From germline, CDR1 is SGHDN and CDR2 FVKESK. This CDR3 has 16 residues. The V end lost 4 bases, the J end lost 0 bases, and 16 bases lay between the germline ends. For the CDR3, the DNA is TGTGCCAGCAGCCCACCCGGACTCCTGAGCTCCTACGAGCAGTACTTC. Translation gives CASSPPGLLSSYEQYF.

This clonotype was observed a handful of times. This chain links TRBV6-1 with TRBJ1-1; TRBD1 is a possible D gene (6 bases). CDR1 and CDR2 (germline): MNHNS, SASEGT. The CDR3 extends over 15 amino acids. V lost 8 bases to trimming and J lost 7 bases, with 23 bases between them. In DNA form, the CDR3 reads TGTGCCAGCCTAACCCCATACAGGGAGGGTGGTGAAGCTTTCTTT. It specifies CASLTPYREGGEAFF.

This clonotype came up a few times. V and J are TRBV5-1 and TRBJ1-2; no reliable D call. Trimming removed 0 bases from V and 2 bases from J, with 8 bases in between. This CDR3 has 14 amino acids. CDR1 and CDR2 (germline): SGHRS, YFSETQ. CDR3 coding DNA: TGCGCCAGCAGCTTGGGCTCCGGGAACTATGGCTACACCTTC. Translated, it gives CASSLGSGNYGYTF.

The rearrangement joins TRBV7-2 to TRBJ2-1; 8 bases map to TRBD2. Germline V gives CDR1 SGHTA, CDR2 FQGNSA. CDR3 length: 16 amino acids. Trimming removed 5 bases from V and 2 bases from J; junction bases left unmatched: 8. As DNA, the CDR3 is TGTGCCAGCAGCGACCCACGGGGGGGGCCCTACAATGAGCAGTTCTTC. Protein sequence: CASSDPRGGPYNEQFF.

This chain links TRBV7-2 with TRBJ2-1, with 9 bases that match TRBD1. Trimming at V came to 1 base and at J to 4 bases, leaving 8 bases not matched to a gene. Germline values: CDR1 SGHTA, CDR2 FQGNSA. The CDR3 runs 17 residues. The CDR3 region is CASSLGVRDRAYNEQFF. CDR3 nucleotides: TGTGCCAGCAGCTTAGGGGTCCGGGACAGGGCGTACAATGAGCAGTTCTTC.

The chain carries TRBV20-1 and TRBJ2-7; D is uncertain. Germline CDR1 is DFQATT and CDR2 is SNEGSKA (reference sequence). The CDR3 runs 13 residues. Trimming took 1 base from V and 0 from J, leaving 7 bases between them. CDR3 region: CSARGVNSYEQYV. The DNA of the CDR3 is TGCAGTGCTAGAGGGGTGAACTCCTACGAGCAGTACGTC.

This rearrangement joins TRBV6-2 or TRBV6-3 to TRBJ2-7, with a tentative D call TRBD1 (6 bases). Trimming left V 8 bases short and J 5 bases short, with 16 bases between. Looked up from germline, CDR1 is MNHEY and CDR2 is SVGEGT. CDR3 length: 13 residues. CDR3 nucleotides: TGTGCCAGCGGCCGGGGTTCAGGGGACGAGCAGTACGTC. This encodes CASGRGSGDEQYV.

J is TRBJ1-1 and V is TRBV12-3 or TRBV12-4, with unresolved D. V lost 8 bases and J lost 0, with 10 bases in between. This CDR3 region has 13 residues. Here the CDR3 reads CASFAAVNTEAFF. CDR3 in DNA: TGTGCCAGCTTTGCCGCGGTGAACACTGAAGCTTTCTTT.

This clonotype was detected only once. The chain employs TRBV11-2 and TRBJ2-7; D possibly corresponds to TRBD1 (5 bases). The V gene's germline CDR1 is SGHAT and CDR2 FQNNGV. This CDR3 spans 14 amino acids. The V gene lost 3 bases and the J gene lost 6 bases, with 15 bases spanning the gap. CDR3 in DNA: TGTGCCAGCAGCTTGTTCAGGGCGGCCGGCGAGCAGTACGTC. Amino acid sequence: CASSLFRAAGEQYV.

CDR3 region: CASSRLTSTGETQYF. The CDR3 nucleotides are TGTGCCAGCAGCCGTTTGACCTCGACGGGGGAGACCCAGTACTTC. This chain connects TRBV7-9 to TRBJ2-5; perhaps TRBD2 as D (5 bases). V was clipped by 5 bases and J by 5 bases, with 18 bases between them. The germline gives CDR1 SEHNR, CDR2 FQNEAQ (reference sequence). This CDR3 region has 15 residues.

The DNA of the CDR3 is TGTGCCAGCAGTTACGAGGGGAATGAGCAGTTCTTC. This translates into CASSYEGNEQFF. The chain links TRBV6-6 to TRBJ2-1, with D possibly called TRBD1 or TRBD2 (5 bases each). CDR3 size: 12 residues. Germline CDR1 is MNHNY and CDR2 is SVGAGI (reference sequence). V was trimmed by 2 bases and J by 7 bases, leaving 6 bases between them.

The chain is built from TRBV6-1 and TRBJ2-5; D might be TRBD1 (5 bases). The CDR3 totals 13 residues. Germline lookup yields CDR1 MNHNS and CDR2 SASEGT. With 8 bases removed from V and 1 base from J, the gap between germline ends came to 11 bases. The CDR3 coding sequence is TGTGCCAGCGCAGGGATTCCCCAAGAGACCCAGTACTTC. This encodes CASAGIPQETQYF.

The CDR3 loop reads CASSPFPGGETEAFF. The CDR3 coding sequence is TGTGCCAGCTCACCGTTCCCGGGGGGGGAAACTGAAGCTTTCTTT. The chain has TRBV18 and TRBJ1-1; D might be TRBD1 (5 bases). Germline V gene data show CDR1 as KGHSH and CDR2 as LQKENI. The germline V and J ends were trimmed by 3 bases and 5 bases, with 16 bases remaining between them. There are 15 residues in the CDR3.

This clonotype appeared a few times. CDR3 protein: CASSLGLAFDNSPLHF. In DNA, the CDR3 is TGTGCCAGCAGCTTAGGATTGGCGTTCGATAATTCACCCCTCCACTTT. The J gene is TRBJ1-6, the V gene TRBV7-9; D is uncertain. CDR1 and CDR2 (germline): SEHNR, FQNEAQ (reference sequence). The CDR3 length is 16 residues. Trimming cost V 1 base and J 5 bases, with 12 bases left between them.

The chain employs TRBV5-1 and TRBJ1-4; tentative D call: TRBD1 (5 bases). This CDR3 region has 18 residues. V lost 0 bases and J 3 bases, leaving 18 bases between the germline ends. Germline V CDR1 and CDR2: SGHRS, YFSETQ. The CDR3 loop reads CASSLGLGQHNPNEKLFF. CDR3 nucleotide sequence: TGCGCCAGCAGCTTGGGATTAGGACAACACAACCCTAATGAAAAACTGTTTTTT.

In its sample, this clonotype was seen a few times. V and J are TRBV19 and TRBJ1-5, with 7 bases aligning to TRBD1. Trimming at V came to 6 bases and at J to 8 bases, leaving 10 bases not matched to a gene. The CDR3 is made up of 14 amino acids. Germline-derived CDR1 and CDR2 are LNHDA and SQIVND (reference sequence). The CDR3 region has the DNA TGTGCCAGTAGGGACCGAAGGGGGCGCGAGCCCCAGCATTTT. Protein: CASRDRRGREPQHF.

The chain has TRBV3-1 and TRBJ2-2; unclear D gene. The germline V and J ends were trimmed by 6 bases and 6 bases, with 8 bases remaining between them. Per the germline V gene, CDR1 is LGHDT and CDR2 is YNNKEL (reference sequence). This CDR3 region has 12 residues. This CDR3 is CASSFHPGELFF. CDR3 bases: TGTGCCAGCAGTTTCCATCCCGGGGAGCTGTTTTTT. Full variable domain (missing parts from reference TRBV3-1 and TRBJ2-2): DTAVSQTPKYLVTQMGNDKSIKCEQNLGHDTMYWYKQDSKKFLKIMFSYNNKELIINETVPNRFSPKSPDKAHLNLHINSLELGDSAVYFCASSFHPGELFFGEGSRLTVL.

This chain connects TRBV7-2 to TRBJ1-5; D might be TRBD1 (6 bases). Germline V lookup: CDR1 SGHTA, CDR2 FQGNSA. V lost 1 base to trimming and J lost 3 bases, with 16 bases between them. This CDR3 is built from 17 residues. In DNA, the CDR3 is TGTGCCAGCAGCTTAGTTCGCAGGGGAGGGGACAATCAGCCCCAGCATTTT. It translates to CASSLVRRGGDNQPQHF. Using reference TRBV7-2 and TRBJ1-5 for the parts outside the CDR3, the full variable domain is GAGVSQSPSNKVTEKGKDVELRCDPISGHTALYWYRQSLGQGLEFLIYFQGNSAPDKSGLPSDRFSAERTGGSVSTLTIQRTQQEDSAVYLCASSLVRRGGDNQPQHFGDGTRLSIL.

The V and J genes are TRBV20-1 and TRBJ2-5, with 7 bases fitting TRBD1. This CDR3 spans 15 amino acids. The germline gives CDR1 DFQATT, CDR2 SNEGSKA (reference sequence). Trimming at V came to 0 bases and at J to 3 bases, leaving 7 bases not matched to a gene. CDR3 amino acids: CSARDRQGSEETQYF. The DNA of the CDR3 is TGCAGTGCTAGAGACCGACAGGGTTCAGAAGAGACCCAGTACTTC.